The entry that follows covers one T cell receptor beta chain sequence. This sample is drawn from a study of T cells expressing NK-cell markers. In the study overall: Sorted CD3+CD56+NKG2C+, CD3+CD56+NKG2C- and CD3+CD56-NKG2C+ T cells supplied TCR beta repertoires.

TCRdb reprocessed the 5' RACE reads, with one entry per CDR3 protein and no DNA. The sample holds a few hundred thousand distinct CDR3 sequences. The germline V gene encodes CDR1 MGHRA and CDR2 YSYEKL. There are 14 residues in the CDR3. J is TRBJ2-5 and V is TRBV4-1; TCRdb gives TRBD1 as the D gene, but with no DNA this cannot be confirmed. The TCR comes from a woman in her fifties or sixties in good health. Sequencing used blood T cells: a sorted CD56 or NKG2C T cell subset, CD4+ or CD8+ T cells, or bulk PBMC T cells (not recorded which). CDR3: CASSHVTQGQTQYF.